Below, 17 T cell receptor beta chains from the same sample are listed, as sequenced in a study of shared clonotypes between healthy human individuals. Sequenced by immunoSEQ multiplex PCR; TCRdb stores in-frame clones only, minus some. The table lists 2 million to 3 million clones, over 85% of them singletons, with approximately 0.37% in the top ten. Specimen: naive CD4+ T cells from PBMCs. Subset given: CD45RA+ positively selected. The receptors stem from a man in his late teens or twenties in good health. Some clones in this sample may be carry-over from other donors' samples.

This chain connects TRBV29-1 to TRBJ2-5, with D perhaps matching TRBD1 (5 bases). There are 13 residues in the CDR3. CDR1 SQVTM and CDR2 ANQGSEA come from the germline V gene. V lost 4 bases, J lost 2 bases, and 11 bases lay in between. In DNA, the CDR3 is TGCAGCGTTGCAGGGATACAGCAAGAGACCCAGTACTTC. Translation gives CSVAGIQQETQYF.

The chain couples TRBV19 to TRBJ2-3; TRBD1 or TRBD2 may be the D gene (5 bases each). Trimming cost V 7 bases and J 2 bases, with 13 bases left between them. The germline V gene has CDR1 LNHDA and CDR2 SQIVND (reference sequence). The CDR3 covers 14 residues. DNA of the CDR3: TGTGCCAGTACGCAGGGACCCCACACAGATACGCAGTATTTT. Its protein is CASTQGPHTDTQYF.

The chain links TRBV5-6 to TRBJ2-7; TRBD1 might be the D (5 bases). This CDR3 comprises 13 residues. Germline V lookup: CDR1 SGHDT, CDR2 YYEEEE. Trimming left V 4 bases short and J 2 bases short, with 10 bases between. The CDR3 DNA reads TGTGCCAGCAGCCGACAGAATACCTACGAGCAGTACTTC. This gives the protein CASSRQNTYEQYF. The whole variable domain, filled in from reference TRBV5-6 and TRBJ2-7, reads DAGVTQSPTHLIKTRGQQVTLRCSPKSGHDTVSWYQQALGQGPQFIFQYYEEEERQRGNFPDRFSGHQFPNYSSELNVNALLLGDSALYLCASSRQNTYEQYFGPGTRLTVT.

CDR3 bases: TGTGCCAGCAGAGATACGGGGGAACAGTACTTC. Translation gives CASRDTGEQYF. The chain recombines TRBV28 with TRBJ2-7; the D gene is possibly TRBD2 (6 bases). The germline CDR1 and CDR2 sequences are MDHEN and SYDVKM. V lost 6 bases to trimming and J lost 10 bases, with 13 bases between them. The CDR3 runs to 11 residues.

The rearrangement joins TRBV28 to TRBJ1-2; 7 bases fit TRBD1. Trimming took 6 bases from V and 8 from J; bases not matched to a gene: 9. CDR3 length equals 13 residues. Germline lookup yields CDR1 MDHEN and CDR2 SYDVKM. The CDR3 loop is CASRLTGVGGYTF. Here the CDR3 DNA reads TGTGCCAGCAGGCTTACAGGGGTTGGCGGCTACACCTTC.

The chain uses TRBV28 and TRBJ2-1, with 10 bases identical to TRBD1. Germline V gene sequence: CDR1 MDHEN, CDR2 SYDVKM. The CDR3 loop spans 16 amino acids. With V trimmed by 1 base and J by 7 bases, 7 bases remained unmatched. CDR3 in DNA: TGTGCCAGCAGTTTATCGGGACAGGGGACGAAAAATGAGCAGTTCTTC. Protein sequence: CASSLSGQGTKNEQFF.

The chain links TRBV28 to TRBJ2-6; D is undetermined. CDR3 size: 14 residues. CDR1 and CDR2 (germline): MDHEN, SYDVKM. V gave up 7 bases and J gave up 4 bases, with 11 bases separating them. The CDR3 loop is CASMKSPGANVLTF. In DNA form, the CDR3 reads TGTGCCAGCATGAAGTCTCCCGGGGCCAACGTCCTGACTTTC. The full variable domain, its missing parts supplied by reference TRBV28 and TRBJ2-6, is DVKVTQSSRYLVKRTGEKVFLECVQDMDHENMFWYRQDPGLGLRLIYFSYDVKMKEKGDIPEGYSVSREKKERFSLILESASTNQTSMYLCASMKSPGANVLTFGAGSRLTVL.

CDR3 protein: CASSGGGTDTQYF. CDR3 bases: TGTGCCAGCAGCGGCGGGGGCACAGATACGCAGTATTTT. The gene calls are TRBV5-4 and TRBJ2-3; perhaps TRBD2 as D (6 bases). Germline CDR1 SGHNT, CDR2 YYREEE (reference sequence). V was shortened by 4 bases and J by 1 base, with 7 bases between the two germline ends. This CDR3 has 13 amino acids.

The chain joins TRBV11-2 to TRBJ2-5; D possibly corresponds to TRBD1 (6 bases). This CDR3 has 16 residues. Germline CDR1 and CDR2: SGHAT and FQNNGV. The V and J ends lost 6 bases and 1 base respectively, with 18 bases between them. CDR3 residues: CASSPQGAYPQETQYF. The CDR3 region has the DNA TGTGCCAGCAGTCCACAGGGTGCCTACCCCCAAGAGACCCAGTACTTC.

CDR3 in DNA: TGTGCCAGCAGCCAGACCCGGGTTCCCAACGTCCTGACTTTC. This encodes CASSQTRVPNVLTF. V is TRBV11-2 and J is TRBJ2-6; D unclear. The CDR3 contains 14 residues. V lost 5 bases, J lost 8 bases, and 13 bases lay in between. Germline CDR1 and CDR2: SGHAT and FQNNGV.

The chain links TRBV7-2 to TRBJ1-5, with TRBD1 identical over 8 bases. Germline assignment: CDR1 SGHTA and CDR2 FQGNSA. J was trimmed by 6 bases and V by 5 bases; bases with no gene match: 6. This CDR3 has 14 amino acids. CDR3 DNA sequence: TGTGCCAGCAGCCAGACAGGGGTAGGTCAGCCCCAGCATTTT. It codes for CASSQTGVGQPQHF.

The chain's CDR3 is CASSLLPLNLAVAFF. The CDR3 DNA reads TGTGCCAGCAGCTTGCTACCACTGAACCTAGCGGTCGCTTTCTTT. The chain carries TRBV5-4 and TRBJ1-1; no clear D gene. The length of the CDR3 is 15 residues. V lost 1 base and J lost 11, with 21 bases in between. Germline assignment: CDR1 SGHNT and CDR2 YYREEE (reference sequence). Drawing the rest from reference TRBV5-4 and TRBJ1-1, the complete variable domain is ETGVTQSPTHLIKTRGQQVTLRCSSQSGHNTVSWYQQALGQGPQFIFQYYREEENGRGNFPPRFSGLQFPNYSSELNVNALELDDSALYLCASSLLPLNLAVAFFGQGTRLTVV.

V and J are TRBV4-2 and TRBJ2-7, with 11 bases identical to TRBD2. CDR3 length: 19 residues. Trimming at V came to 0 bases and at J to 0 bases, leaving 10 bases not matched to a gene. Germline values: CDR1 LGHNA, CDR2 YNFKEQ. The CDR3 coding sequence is TGTGCCAGCAGCCAAGATGCCGGGACTAGCGGTTCCTTCTCCTACGAGCAGTACTTC. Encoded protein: CASSQDAGTSGSFSYEQYF.

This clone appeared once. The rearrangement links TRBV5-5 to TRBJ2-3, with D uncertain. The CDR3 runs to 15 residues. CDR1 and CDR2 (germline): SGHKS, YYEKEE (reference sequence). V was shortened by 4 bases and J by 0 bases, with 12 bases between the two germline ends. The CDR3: CASSVLPASTDTQYF. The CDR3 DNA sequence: TGTGCCAGCAGCGTGCTGCCGGCTAGCACAGATACGCAGTATTTT.

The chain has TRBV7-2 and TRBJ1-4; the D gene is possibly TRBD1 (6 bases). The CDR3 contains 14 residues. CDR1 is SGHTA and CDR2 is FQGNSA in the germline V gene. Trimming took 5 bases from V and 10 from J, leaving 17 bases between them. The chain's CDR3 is CASSPREGGGKLFF. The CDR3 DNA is TGTGCCAGCAGCCCCCGAGAAGGGGGAGGAAAACTGTTTTTT.

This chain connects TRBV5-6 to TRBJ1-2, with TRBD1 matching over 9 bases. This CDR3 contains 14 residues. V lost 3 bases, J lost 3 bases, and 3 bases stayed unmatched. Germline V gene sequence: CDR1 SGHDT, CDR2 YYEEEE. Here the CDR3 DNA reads TGTGCCAGCAGCTGGGACAGGGCTGACTATGGCTACACCTTC. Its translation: CASSWDRADYGYTF.

CDR3 in amino acids: CASSRSAEGSYYEQYF. The DNA of the CDR3 is TGCGCCAGCAGCCGTAGCGCCGAAGGGTCATACTACGAGCAGTACTTC. The chain employs TRBV4-1 and TRBJ2-7; possible D gene TRBD2, 5 bases. CDR1 and CDR2 (germline): MGHRA, YSYEKL. CDR3 length: 16 amino acids. Trimming removed 4 bases from V and 3 bases from J, with 19 bases in between.